These 12 T cell receptor beta chains were sequenced from one sample in a study of cytomegalovirus exposure and HLA in healthy donors. It was with 60 Vbeta and 13 Jbeta primers that the PCR ran. Data came from immunoSEQ multiplex PCR; TCRdb stores just in-frame clones and leaves some out. Its listing shows about 170,000 clones. The sample comprised PBMCs. All receptors come from a woman between 18 and 30 years old in good health and CMV-seropositive.

This chain uses TRBV7-2 with TRBJ2-1; 7 bases match TRBD1. Germline trimming cut 8 bases from V and 2 bases from J; bases unmatched to any gene: 9. Germline lookup yields CDR1 SGHTA and CDR2 FQGNSA. This CDR3 is 15 amino acids long. The CDR3, as DNA: TGTGCCAGCCTTAGGGGGCCTCCTACCTACAATGAGCAGTTCTTC. Translated, it gives CASLRGPPTYNEQFF.

The V call is TRBV5-1, the J call TRBJ2-1; the match to TRBD2 covers 9 bases. V trimming: 2 bases; J trimming: 7 bases; junction bases outside the gene matches: 10. Germline CDR1 is SGHRS and CDR2 is YFSETQ. This CDR3 contains 16 residues. In nucleotides, the CDR3 is TGCGCCAGCAGCTTAAGAGCGGGGGGAGTTGGAAATGAGCAGTTCTTC. This sequence encodes CASSLRAGGVGNEQFF.

The DNA for the CDR3 is TGTGCCAGCAGTTTTGGAGAGCGTTACTACAATGAGCAGTTCTTC. As protein: CASSFGERYYNEQFF. J is TRBJ2-1 and V is TRBV5-4, with D uncertain. Trimming cost V 5 bases and J 3 bases, with 15 bases left between them. The CDR3 is 15 amino acids. Germline V gene sequence: CDR1 SGHNT, CDR2 YYREEE (reference sequence).

V and J are TRBV29-1 and TRBJ2-3, with 13 bases identical to TRBD2. The V segment lost 8 bases and the J segment 2 bases; nucleotides outside the gene matches: 7. CDR1 SQVTM and CDR2 ANQGSEA come from the germline V gene. The length of the CDR3 is 15 residues. The CDR3 nucleotides read TGCAGCATACCGGGACTAGCGGGGAACACAGATACGCAGTATTTT. It is translated as CSIPGLAGNTDTQYF.

In regard to this clone: Other DNA sequences within the sample encode an identical CDR3. The rearrangement joins TRBV11-3 to TRBJ2-3, with 9 nucleotides matching TRBD2. The germline CDR1 and CDR2 sequences are SGHNT and YENEEA. CDR3 length: 14 residues. The J segment lost 1 base and the V segment lost 5 bases, leaving 1 base of the junction unmatched. The CDR3 loop reads CASSPSGGTDTQYF. In DNA, the CDR3 is TGTGCCAGCAGCCCTAGCGGGGGCACAGATACGCAGTATTTT.

The V call is TRBV7-2, the J call TRBJ2-5, with D perhaps matching TRBD2 (6 bases). Germline CDR1 SGHTA, CDR2 FQGNSA. The V and J ends lost 1 base and 5 bases respectively, with 14 bases between them. The CDR3 totals 15 residues. For the CDR3, the DNA is TGTGCCAGCAGCTTAGGGGGACTGGGCCAGGAGACCCAGTACTTC. The encoded protein is CASSLGGLGQETQYF.

The CDR3 nucleotides read TGTGCCAGCAGCTCACGAGTCCGCGAGACCCAGTACTTC. Translation gives CASSSRVRETQYF. V usage is TRBV5-6 and J usage is TRBJ2-5; D remains ambiguous. With 3 bases removed from V and 5 bases from J, the gap between germline ends came to 11 bases. The CDR3 totals 13 residues. Germline V gene data show CDR1 as SGHDT and CDR2 as YYEEEE.

The V and J genes are TRBV9 and TRBJ1-2; the D gene is possibly TRBD1 (6 bases). Trimming shortened V by 2 bases and J by 5 bases, and 10 bases separated the two germline ends. The CDR3 length is 13 residues. Germline V gene lookup returns CDR1 SGDLS and CDR2 YYNGEE. The CDR3 DNA follows: TGTGCCAGCAGCGTCGAGGGGGGGTATGGCTACACCTTC. This gives the protein CASSVEGGYGYTF.

The chain has TRBV7-9 and TRBJ2-1; 14 bases map to TRBD2. The CDR3 has 15 amino acids. Per germline, CDR1 SEHNR and CDR2 FQNEAQ (reference sequence). The V gene end was trimmed by 1 base and the J gene end by 9 bases; junction bases not matched to a gene: 2. In DNA form, the CDR3 reads TGTGCCAGCAGCTTAGAGGGACTAGCGGGAGTTGAGCAGTTCTTC. Amino acid sequence: CASSLEGLAGVEQFF. Full variable domain (missing parts from reference TRBV7-9 and TRBJ2-1): DTGVSQNPRHKITKRGQNVTFRCDPISEHNRLYWYRQTLGQGPEFLTYFQNEAQLEKSRLLSDRFSAERPKGSFSTLEIQRTEQGDSAMYLCASSLEGLAGVEQFFGPGTRLTVL.

This chain uses TRBV4-3 with TRBJ1-6; D is perhaps TRBD1 (6 bases). Trimming stripped 0 bases from V and 5 bases from J, with 11 bases between. CDR3 length equals 16 residues. Germline loops: CDR1 LGHNA, CDR2 YSLEER. CDR3 nucleotide sequence: TGCGCCAGCAGCCAAGAAGAGGGGGTTGATAATTCACCCCTCCACTTT. Amino acids: CASSQEEGVDNSPLHF.

V gene TRBV7-2 combines with J gene TRBJ2-5, with 9 bases that match TRBD2. J was trimmed by 2 bases and V by 3 bases; bases with no gene match: 4. The CDR3 extends over 15 amino acids. Germline-derived CDR1 and CDR2 are SGHTA and FQGNSA. The CDR3 protein is CASSLLAGPQETQYF. As DNA, the CDR3 is TGTGCCAGCAGCTTGCTAGCGGGACCGCAAGAGACCCAGTACTTC.

The rearrangement uses TRBV4-1 and TRBJ1-1, with 9 positions matching TRBD1. This CDR3 is 14 amino acids long. The J segment lost 3 bases and the V segment lost 3 bases, leaving 2 bases of the junction unmatched. CDR1 MGHRA and CDR2 YSYEKL come from the germline V gene. The CDR3 sequence: CASSQGQGYTEAFF. CDR3 coding DNA: TGCGCCAGCAGCCAGGGACAGGGCTACACTGAAGCTTTCTTT.